A selection of T cell receptor beta chains follows, all from one sample in a study of cytomegalovirus exposure and HLA in healthy donors. Generated by immunoSEQ multiplex PCR, the TCRdb table keeps only in-frame clones and is missing some. The repertoire holds 100,000 to 150,000 clones, with 74% as singletons. Material: PBMCs. The receptors come from a middle-aged man in good health and CMV-seropositive. The conserved cysteine and the conserved F or W are not part of the CDR3 here. The order of the fields is J gene, V gene, CDR3 protein.

TRBJ1-2 TRBV28 ASSLTGPQGYT
TRBJ2-1 TRBV25-1 ATAIATDEQF
TRBJ1-2 TRBV7-2 ASSFGQTRIHGYT
TRBJ2-2 TRBV5-8 ASSLAGGADTGELF
TRBJ2-1 TRBV7-8 ASSLERLAGGEQF
TRBJ2-3 TRBV6-5 ASSPGGDTQY
TRBJ1-1 TRBV6-1 ASSGGQGPGNTEAF
TRBJ2-1 TRBV7-9 ASSLDDRVYNEQF
TRBJ2-3 TRBV10-2 ASSYGGTDTQY
TRBJ2-7 TRBV10-3 AISEGTSGSYEQY
TRBJ2-3 TRBV6-6 ASSPTGSTDTQY
TRBJ2-7 TRBV5-1 ASSLVTSGSSYEQY
TRBJ1-1 TRBV7-6 ASSFGVLNREAF
TRBJ1-5 TRBV30 AWSGGRDQPQH
TRBJ1-5 TRBV28 ASTPALASQPQH
TRBJ2-1 TRBV20-1 SAREVGEQF
TRBJ2-2 TRBV5-6 ASSPTFVTSGSRAGELF
TRBJ1-1 TRBV6-5 ASSSGAVNTEAF
TRBJ2-3 TRBV5-6 ASSFEQGFPADTQY
TRBJ2-3 TRBV11-2 ASSFSGTDTDTQY
TRBJ1-5 TRBV5-5 ASSLSGELDQPQH
TRBJ2-2 TRBV28 ASLTRFTGELF
TRBJ1-1 TRBV15 ATSRDVQQRRQGWVNTEAF
TRBJ1-3 TRBV12-5 ASGLGDTSGNTIY
TRBJ1-4 TRBV9 ASSVGLPAQEKLF
TRBJ2-5 TRBV6-5 ASRAGTANKETQY
TRBJ1-1 TRBV29-1 SVKIQLGQTTEAF
TRBJ2-1 TRBV6-1 ASIRSGEGEQF
TRBJ1-5 TRBV21-1 ASSKVGGQPQH
TRBJ2-3 TRBV27 ASSSDPGSGGTQY
TRBJ1-1 TRBV5-5 ASSLGEGTEAF
TRBJ2-5 TRBV29-1 SVGGTSGGAGKTQY
TRBJ1-5 TRBV7-9 ASSLGVMGGFNQPQH
- TRBV30 AWSTKLLNYEQY
TRBJ1-2 TRBV7-2 ASSLALRGGGYT
TRBJ2-7 TRBV30 AWIGTGGYEQY
TRBJ1-2 TRBV6-1 ASSEKGQEAYGYT
TRBJ2-7 TRBV5-1 ASSDRRDFSYEQY
TRBJ1-3 TRBV5-1 ASSLGQGGYTIY
TRBJ2-1 TRBV28 AIRADTYNEQF
TRBJ2-6 TRBV11-2 ASSPWTAAAGANVLT
TRBJ1-4 TRBV10-3 AISDATGSNEKLF
TRBJ1-5 TRBV15 ATSRDTGLYNQPQH
TRBJ2-3 TRBV5-4 ASSPSRDRNWY
TRBJ1-4 TRBV7-9 ASSRGARNEKLF
TRBJ2-6 TRBV5-4 ASTLGLDSGANVLT
TRBJ1-2 TRBV5-5 ASSLGQNGYT
TRBJ2-3 TRBV6-1 ASSLGTASDTQY
TRBJ1-5 TRBV15 ATSTGVMGNQPQH
TRBJ1-5 TRBV27 ASSLVLGNQPQH
TRBJ2-7 TRBV6-5 ASSRLAGESEQY
TRBJ2-1 TRBV5-8 ASSLSIGGSWYEQF
TRBJ2-2 TRBV10-3 AIRDTGNTGELF
TRBJ2-5 TRBV12-1 ASSISGRWETQY
TRBJ2-3 TRBV7-8 ASSSYSPSVDTQY